The 3 T cell receptor beta chains reported below all come from one sample, sequenced in a study of graft-versus-host responses after intestinal transplantation (dated by TCRdb to about 2021). The library relied on the immunoSEQ multiplex PCR assay. Drawn from immuneACCESS, this table holds only the in-frame rearrangements with V and J called that TCRdb kept. Clones are partly lost; checked studies trace under half to an unresolved V gene and leave the rest unexplained. The sample table shows about 14,000 clones, and 25% to 35% are seen once. The ten largest clones add up to 3.5% to 4% of the sample. This specimen's time point label, per the study, means: cells obtained before transplantation from donor or recipient. This specimen consisted of alloreactive CD4+ T cells from a mixed lymphocyte reaction culture, obtained before intestinal transplant. The cell subset or site label of this sample denotes: CFSE-low proliferating T cells sorted from approximately 6-day pre-transplant mixed lymphocyte reaction (GvH or HvG direction). The source is a human patient who received an intestinal transplant.

The chain uses TRBV28 and TRBJ2-3; possibly TRBD2 for D (6 bases). CDR1 is MDHEN, CDR2 SYDVKM, per germline. The CDR3 runs 14 residues. Trimming cost V 2 bases and J 2 bases, with 8 bases left between them. The CDR3 DNA reads TGTGCCAGCAGTTTAGCGGGGCTCACAGATACGCAGTATTTT. Encoded protein: CASSLAGLTDTQYF. Full variable domain (remainder filled in from reference TRBV28 and TRBJ2-3): DVKVTQSSRYLVKRTGEKVFLECVQDMDHENMFWYRQDPGLGLRLIYFSYDVKMKEKGDIPEGYSVSREKKERFSLILESASTNQTSMYLCASSLAGLTDTQYFGPGTRLTVL.

The chain employs TRBV4-2 and TRBJ2-3, with 11 nucleotides matching TRBD2. With 6 bases clipped from V and 2 bases from J, the junction kept 4 bases outside the gene matches. The CDR3 covers 15 residues. Germline V gene lookup returns CDR1 LGHNA and CDR2 YNFKEQ. The CDR3 sequence is CASRTSGVVTDTQYF. In nucleotides, the CDR3 is TGTGCCAGCAGGACTAGCGGGGTGGTCACAGATACGCAGTATTTT.

This clone rates as medium-sized (0.01 to 0.1%). Other DNA sequences in this specimen translate into the identical CDR3. V gene TRBV30 combines with J gene TRBJ1-1; D gene unclear. This CDR3 has 12 amino acids. The V end was cut by 6 bases, the J end by 3 bases, with 11 bases between. CDR1 and CDR2 (germline): GTSNPN, SVGIG (reference sequence). CDR3 sequence: CACSGPYTEAFF. CDR3 nucleotides: TGTGCCTGCTCTGGGCCGTACACTGAAGCTTTCTTT.